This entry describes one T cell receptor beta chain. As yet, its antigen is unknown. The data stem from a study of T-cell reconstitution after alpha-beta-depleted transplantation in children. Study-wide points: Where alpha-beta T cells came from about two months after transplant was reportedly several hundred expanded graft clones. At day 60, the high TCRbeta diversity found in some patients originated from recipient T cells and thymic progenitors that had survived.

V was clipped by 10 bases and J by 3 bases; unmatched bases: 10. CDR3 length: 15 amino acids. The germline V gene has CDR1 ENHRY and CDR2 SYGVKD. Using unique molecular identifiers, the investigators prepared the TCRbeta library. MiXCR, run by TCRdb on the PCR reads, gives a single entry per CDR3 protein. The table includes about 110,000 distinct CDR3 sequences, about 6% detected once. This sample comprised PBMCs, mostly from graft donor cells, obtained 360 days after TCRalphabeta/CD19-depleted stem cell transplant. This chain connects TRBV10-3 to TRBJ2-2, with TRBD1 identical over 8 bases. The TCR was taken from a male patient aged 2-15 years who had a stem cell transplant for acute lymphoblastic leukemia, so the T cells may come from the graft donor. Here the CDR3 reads CATFSTGDHTGELFF. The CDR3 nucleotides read TGTGCCACCTTTTCGACAGGGGACCACACCGGGGAGCTGTTTTTT.